This TCR beta chain was obtained from a study of blood T cell repertoires in COVID-19. At the level of the study: PBMCs, B-cell-depleted T cells, or T cells provided the cDNA or gDNA that made up the material.

V dropped 6 bases and J dropped 6 bases, with 14 bases sitting between them. The CDR3 has 13 residues. In germline, CDR1 is SGHTA, CDR2 FQGNSA. Profiling relied on immunoSEQ multiplex PCR, and the TCRdb table lists in-frame clones only, not all of them. The sample lists 250,000 to 350,000 clones; approximately 89% were seen once. V is TRBV7-2 and J is TRBJ1-2; perhaps TRBD1 as D (6 bases). Sequencing was carried out using peripheral blood. The clonotype originates from a woman aged 45-65 years who had recovered from COVID-19. The CDR3 DNA follows: TGTGCCAGCAGTCCTACCGGGACACATGGCTACACCTTC. It is translated as CASSPTGTHGYTF.